The following is a T cell receptor beta chain sequence with its context. In germline, CDR1 is MNHEY, CDR2 SMNVEV (reference sequence). The ends lost 5 bases at V and 2 bases at J; junction bases unmatched: 6. The CDR3 has 15 amino acids. Libraries were prepared by immunoSEQ multiplex PCR; TCRdb keeps only in-frame clonotypes and omits some of them. The sample lists tens of thousands of clones; roughly nine tenths were seen once. This record comes from a study of blood T cell repertoires in COVID-19. Sequenced sample: peripheral blood. This clonotype was sampled from a man aged 55 to 70 with acute or convalescent COVID-19. The chain is built from TRBV27 and TRBJ1-1; TRBD1 aligns across 9 bases. This chain's CDR3 is CASSPTGQGNTEAFF. The CDR3 DNA sequence: TGTGCCAGCAGTCCTACGGGACAGGGAAACACTGAAGCTTTCTTT.